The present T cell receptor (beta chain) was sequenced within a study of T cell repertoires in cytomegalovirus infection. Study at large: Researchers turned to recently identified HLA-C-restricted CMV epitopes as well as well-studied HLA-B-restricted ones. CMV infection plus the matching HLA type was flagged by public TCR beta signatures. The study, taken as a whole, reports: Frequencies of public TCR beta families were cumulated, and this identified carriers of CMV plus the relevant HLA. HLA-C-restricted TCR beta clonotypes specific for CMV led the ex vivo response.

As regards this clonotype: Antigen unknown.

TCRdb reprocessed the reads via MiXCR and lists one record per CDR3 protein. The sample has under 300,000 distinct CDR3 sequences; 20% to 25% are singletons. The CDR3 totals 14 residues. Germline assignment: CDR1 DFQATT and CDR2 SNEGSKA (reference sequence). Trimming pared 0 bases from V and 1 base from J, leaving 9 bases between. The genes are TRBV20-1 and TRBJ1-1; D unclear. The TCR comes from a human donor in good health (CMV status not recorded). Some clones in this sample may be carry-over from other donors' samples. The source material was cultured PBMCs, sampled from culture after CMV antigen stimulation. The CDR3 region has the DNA TGCAGTGCTAGAGATATCACCTGGAACACTGAAGCTTTCTTT. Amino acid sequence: CSARDITWNTEAFF.